The 14 T cell receptor beta chains listed next were all sequenced from one sample in a study of blood T cells in healthy people across ages (dated by TCRdb to the mid-2010s). The library was obtained by 5' RACE. These reads were obtained on an Illumina HiSeq 2500. A second 7 to 11 cycle PCR used a sample-barcoded 5' primer and a J-beta primer mix. TCRdb trimmed the raw reads at Q25, called clones with MiXCR and kept productive beta chains. When rows share a CDR3 protein, they turn into one entry using the most common DNA and genes. Counted in this sample were 750,000 to 950,000 distinct CDR3 sequences; about 27% of them appeared once. 10% of the sample is in the top ten clones. These data also formed part of another study, on T cells of mothers and their children.

The sequenced material came from blood. Receptors were obtained from a woman between 40 and 55 years old in good health.

The table lists this clonotype with a few counts. The CDR3 spells CASSFGTSGGLDTQYF. The CDR3, as DNA: TGTGCCAGCAGCTTCGGGACTAGCGGGGGGTTGGATACGCAGTATTTT. This chain connects TRBV7-3 to TRBJ2-3, with 15 bases fitting TRBD2. The CDR3 spans 16 residues. The germline V gene encodes CDR1 SGHTA and CDR2 FQGTGA. V gave up 3 bases and J gave up 6 bases; unmatched junction bases: 4.

This clonotype has just a few counts. The chain links TRBV5-1 to TRBJ2-6; D gene unclear. The CDR3 runs to 16 residues. The V end was cut by 0 bases, the J end by 0 bases, with 7 bases between. Germline CDR1 is SGHRS and CDR2 is YFSETQ. CDR3 coding DNA: TGCGCCAGCAGCTTGGAAGTACACTCTGGGGCCAACGTCCTGACTTTC. This translates into CASSLEVHSGANVLTF.

The rearrangement joins TRBV20-1 to TRBJ1-1; D uncertain. Trimming shortened V by 0 bases and J by 8 bases, and 13 bases separated the two germline ends. Germline V CDR1 and CDR2: DFQATT, SNEGSKA (reference sequence). The CDR3 runs to 13 residues. The CDR3 region is CSARDPVGVEAFF. CDR3 sequence (DNA): TGCAGTGCTAGAGACCCCGTTGGGGTGGAAGCTTTCTTT.

To note about this clonotype: This clone may be a read error of a much larger clone one base away. The CDR3 does not close with the conserved phenylalanine or tryptophan, likely indicating a read error. This chain joins TRBV6-1 and TRBJ2-7, with D maybe TRBD1 (5 bases). Germline CDR1 reads MNHNS; CDR2 reads SASEGT. Trimming left V 5 bases short and J 1 base short, with 15 bases between. The CDR3 contains 15 residues. The CDR3 nucleotides are TGTGCCAGCAGTCAGGGTTTCGGGCAGTCCTACGAGCAGTACTGC. Translated: CASSQGFGQSYEQYC.

The chain uses TRBV7-2 and TRBJ2-7, with D possibly matching TRBD1 (6 bases). Per germline, CDR1 SGHTA and CDR2 FQGNSA. There are 15 residues in the CDR3. V was clipped by 1 base and J by 2 bases, with 12 bases between them. CDR3 in DNA: TGTGCCAGCAGCTTAGGTACAGGGATAGCCTACGAGCAGTACTTC. Amino acids: CASSLGTGIAYEQYF.

V and J are TRBV2 and TRBJ2-1; no reliable D call. The V and J ends lost 0 bases and 0 bases respectively, with 6 bases between them. The CDR3 has 15 residues. Germline V gene sequence: CDR1 SNHLY, CDR2 FYNNEI. DNA of the CDR3: TGTGCCAGCAGTGAAGCGGGGTCCTCCTACAATGAGCAGTTCTTC. It is translated as CASSEAGSSYNEQFF.

V usage is TRBV20-1 and J usage is TRBJ2-3, with D perhaps matching TRBD2 (6 bases). Per the germline V gene, CDR1 is DFQATT and CDR2 is SNEGSKA (reference sequence). The CDR3 is 14 amino acids. The V end lost 2 bases, the J end lost 2 bases, and 11 bases lay between the germline ends. The CDR3 coding sequence is TGCAGTGCTAGACCTCGGACTACCACAGATACGCAGTATTTT. Its translation is CSARPRTTTDTQYF.

The table lists this clonotype with a few counts. Sequence at one end of the junction differs from germline and may be a read error. The chain carries TRBV6-5 and TRBJ1-6; D ambiguous. Germline lookup yields CDR1 MNHEY and CDR2 SVGAGI. The CDR3 runs to 19 residues. The chain's CDR3 is CASTYATRRSPPVNSPLHF. CDR3 DNA: TGTGCCAGCACTTACGCAACTAGAAGGTCGCCCCCCGTTAATTCACCCCTCCACTTT.

On this clonotype itself: A single base separates this from a much larger clone, so it may be a read error. The chain employs TRBV12-5 and TRBJ2-1; D gene uncertain. V was trimmed by 5 bases and J by 1 base, leaving 18 bases between them. The length of the CDR3 is 17 residues. Germline V gene sequence: CDR1 LGHNT, CDR2 FRNRAP. DNA of the CDR3: TGTGCTAGTGGTACCTCCGGATTCAGGATTTCCTACAATGAGCAGTTCTTC. Translating it yields CASGTSGFRISYNEQFF.

The genes are TRBV6-1 and TRBJ2-4; D call uncertain. Trimming stripped 11 bases from V and 4 bases from J, with 21 bases between. The CDR3 totals 15 residues. Germline CDR1 MNHNS, CDR2 SASEGT. The CDR3 protein is CASTDLTLRKNIQYF. CDR3 in DNA: TGTGCCTCTACAGACCTTACACTACGGAAAAACATTCAGTACTTC.

This clonotype was counted ten times or more. The CDR3 DNA follows: TGCGCCAGCAAACAGCAGGGCGAGCAGTACTTC. Its translation: CASKQQGEQYF. The chain is built from TRBV5-1 and TRBJ2-7; perhaps TRBD1 as D (5 bases). The germline V gene has CDR1 SGHRS and CDR2 YFSETQ. The CDR3 consists of 11 residues. The V and J ends lost 6 bases and 6 bases respectively, with 10 bases between them.

Ten or more counts support this clonotype. The rearrangement uses TRBV20-1 and TRBJ1-6, with TRBD1 identical over 7 bases. This CDR3 comprises 16 residues. The trim removed 0 bases at V and 7 bases at J, leaving 9 bases unmatched. Germline CDR1 DFQATT, CDR2 SNEGSKA (reference sequence). Here the CDR3 reads CSARDLARGGNSPLHF. DNA of the CDR3: TGCAGTGCTAGAGATCTGGCCAGGGGGGGGAATTCACCCCTCCACTTT.

CDR3 sequence (DNA): TGTGCCAGCAGTTACGCGTCCGGGCCTGAGGGGGACGAGCAGTACTTC. It specifies CASSYASGPEGDEQYF. The rearrangement links TRBV6-6 to TRBJ2-7, with D tentatively TRBD1 (6 bases). In germline, CDR1 is MNHNY, CDR2 SVGAGI (reference sequence). The CDR3 is made up of 16 amino acids. Between the trimmed V and J ends, which lost 2 bases and 5 bases, there was a span of 19 bases.

With respect to this clonotype: Possible read error: a much larger clone is one base away. This chain uses TRBV10-2 with TRBJ2-7, with D tentatively TRBD2 (5 bases). Germline V gene lookup returns CDR1 WSHSY and CDR2 SAAADI. The CDR3 covers 14 residues. The CDR3: CASSDVDLSYERYF. In nucleotides, the CDR3 is TGCGCCAGCAGTGACGTGGACTTATCCTACGAGCGGTACTTC.